Only a few counts were recorded for the clone carrying this T cell receptor beta chain. Its antigen is unidentified. This sample stems from a study of T-cell memory formation after mild COVID-19. Regarding the study as a whole: CM and EM subsets held most contracting CD4+ clones; EMRA held CD8+ ones.

TCRdb recomputed calls from the 5' RACE reads with MiXCR, one row per CDR3 protein. The sample contains fewer than 50,000 distinct CDR3 sequences, more than 10% of which appear only once. Trimming shortened V by 5 bases and J by 4 bases, and 14 bases separated the two germline ends. Germline assignment: CDR1 SGHTA and CDR2 FQGNSA. There are 14 residues in the CDR3. This chain uses TRBV7-2 with TRBJ1-1; D perhaps matches TRBD1 (6 bases). The sequencing sample was made of PBMCs or a T cell subset sorted from them (not recorded which). This TCR was sampled from a man aged 18-30 years who had mild COVID-19 (a few samples of this study predate the infection). Cell type and time point are not known. CDR3 in amino acids: CASSQEGVGTEAFF. CDR3 nucleotides: TGTGCCAGCAGCCAGGAGGGGGTTGGCACTGAAGCTTTCTTT.